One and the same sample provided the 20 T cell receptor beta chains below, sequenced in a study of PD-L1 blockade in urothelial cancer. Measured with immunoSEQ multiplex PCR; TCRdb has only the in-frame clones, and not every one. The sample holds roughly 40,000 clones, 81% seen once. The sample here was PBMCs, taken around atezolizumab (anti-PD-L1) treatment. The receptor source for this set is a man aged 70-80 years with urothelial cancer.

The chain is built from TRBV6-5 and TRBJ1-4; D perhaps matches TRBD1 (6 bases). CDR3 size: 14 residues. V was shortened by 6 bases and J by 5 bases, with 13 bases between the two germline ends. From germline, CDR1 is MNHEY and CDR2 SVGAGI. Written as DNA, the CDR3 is TGTGCCAGCAGCCCTCAGGACAGCAATGAAAAACTGTTTTTT. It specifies CASSPQDSNEKLFF.

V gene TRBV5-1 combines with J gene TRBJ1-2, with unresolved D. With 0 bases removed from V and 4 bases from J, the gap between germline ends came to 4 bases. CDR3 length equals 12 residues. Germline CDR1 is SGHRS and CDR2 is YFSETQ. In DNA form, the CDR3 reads TGCGCCAGCAGCTTGGCAGGCTATGGCTACACCTTC. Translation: CASSLAGYGYTF.

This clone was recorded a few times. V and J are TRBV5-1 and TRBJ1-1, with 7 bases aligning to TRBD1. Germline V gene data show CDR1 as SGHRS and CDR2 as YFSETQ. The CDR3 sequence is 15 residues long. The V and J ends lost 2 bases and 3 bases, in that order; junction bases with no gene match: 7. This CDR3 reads CASSFYRGGDTEAFF. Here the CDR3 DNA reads TGCGCCAGCAGCTTCTACAGGGGCGGTGACACTGAAGCTTTCTTT.

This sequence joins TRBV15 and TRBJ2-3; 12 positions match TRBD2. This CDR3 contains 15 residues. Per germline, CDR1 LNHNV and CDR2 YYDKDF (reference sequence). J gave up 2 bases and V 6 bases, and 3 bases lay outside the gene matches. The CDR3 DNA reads TGTGCCACCAGGACTAGCGGGAGTATCACAGATACGCAGTATTTT. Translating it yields CATRTSGSITDTQYF.

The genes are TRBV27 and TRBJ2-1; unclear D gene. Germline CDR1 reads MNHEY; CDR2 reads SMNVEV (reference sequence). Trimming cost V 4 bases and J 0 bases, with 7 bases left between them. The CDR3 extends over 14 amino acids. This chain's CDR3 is CASSWQSSYNEQFF. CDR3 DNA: TGTGCCAGCAGTTGGCAATCCTCCTACAATGAGCAGTTCTTC.

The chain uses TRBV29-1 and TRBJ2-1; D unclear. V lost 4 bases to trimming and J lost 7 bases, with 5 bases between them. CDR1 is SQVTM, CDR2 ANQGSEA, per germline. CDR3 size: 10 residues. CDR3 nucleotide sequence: TGCAGCGTTGCCGGGAATGAGCAGTTCTTC. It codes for CSVAGNEQFF.

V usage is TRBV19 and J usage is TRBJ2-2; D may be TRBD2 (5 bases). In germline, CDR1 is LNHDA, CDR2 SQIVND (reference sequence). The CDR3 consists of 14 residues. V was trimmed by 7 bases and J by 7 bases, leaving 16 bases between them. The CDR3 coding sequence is TGTGCCAGTACTGGACTGCCCGTGAACGGGGAGCTGTTTTTT. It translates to CASTGLPVNGELFF.

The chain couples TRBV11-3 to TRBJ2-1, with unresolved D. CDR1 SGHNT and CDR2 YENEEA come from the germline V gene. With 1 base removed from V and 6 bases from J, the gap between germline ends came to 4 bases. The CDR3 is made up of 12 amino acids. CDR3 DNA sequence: TGTGCCAGCAGCTTAGGACTCAATGAGCAGTTCTTC. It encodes CASSLGLNEQFF. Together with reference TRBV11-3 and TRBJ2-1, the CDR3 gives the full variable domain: EAGVVQSPRYKIIEKKQPVAFWCNPISGHNTLYWYLQNLGQGPELLIRYENEEAVDDSQLPKDRFSAERLKGVDSTLKIQPAELGDSAVYLCASSLGLNEQFFGPGTRLTVL.

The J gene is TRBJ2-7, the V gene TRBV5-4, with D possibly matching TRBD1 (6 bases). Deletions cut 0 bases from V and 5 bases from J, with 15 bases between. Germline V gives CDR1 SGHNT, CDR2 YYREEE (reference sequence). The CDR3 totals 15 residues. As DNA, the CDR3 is TGTGCCAGCAGCTTGGCCGGACAGACCCTCGACGAGCAGTACTTC. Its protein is CASSLAGQTLDEQYF.

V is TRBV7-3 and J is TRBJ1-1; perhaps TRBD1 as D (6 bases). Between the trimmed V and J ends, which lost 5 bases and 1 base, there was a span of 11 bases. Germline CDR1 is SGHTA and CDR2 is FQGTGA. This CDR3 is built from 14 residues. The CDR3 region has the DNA TGTGCCAGCAGCCCGGGACACCAGAACACTGAAGCTTTCTTT. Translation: CASSPGHQNTEAFF.

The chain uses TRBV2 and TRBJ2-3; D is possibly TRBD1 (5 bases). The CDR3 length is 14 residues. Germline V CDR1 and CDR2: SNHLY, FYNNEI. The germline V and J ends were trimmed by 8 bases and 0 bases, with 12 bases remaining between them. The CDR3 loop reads CASRPRVSTDTQYF. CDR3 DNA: TGTGCCAGCCGCCCCAGGGTTAGCACAGATACGCAGTATTTT.

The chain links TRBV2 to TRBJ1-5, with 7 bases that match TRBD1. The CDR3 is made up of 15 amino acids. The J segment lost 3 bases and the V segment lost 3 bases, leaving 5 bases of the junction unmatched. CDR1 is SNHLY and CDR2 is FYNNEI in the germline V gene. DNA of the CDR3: TGTGCCAGCAGTGAGTCCAGGGGGAACAATCAGCCCCAGCATTTT. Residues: CASSESRGNNQPQHF.

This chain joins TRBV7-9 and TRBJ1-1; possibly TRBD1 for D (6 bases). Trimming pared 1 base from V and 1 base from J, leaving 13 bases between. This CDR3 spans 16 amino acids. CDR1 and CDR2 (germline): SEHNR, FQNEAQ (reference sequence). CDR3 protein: CASSLVIWGQNTEAFF. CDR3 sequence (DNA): TGTGCCAGCAGCTTAGTTATCTGGGGGCAGAACACTGAAGCTTTCTTT.

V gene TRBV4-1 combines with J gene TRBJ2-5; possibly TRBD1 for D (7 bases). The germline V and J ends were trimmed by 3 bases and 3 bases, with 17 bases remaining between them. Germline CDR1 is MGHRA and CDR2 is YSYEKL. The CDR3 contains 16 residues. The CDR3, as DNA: TGCGCCAGCAGCCACGGCTCGACAGGGAGGAAAGAGACCCAGTACTTC. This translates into CASSHGSTGRKETQYF.

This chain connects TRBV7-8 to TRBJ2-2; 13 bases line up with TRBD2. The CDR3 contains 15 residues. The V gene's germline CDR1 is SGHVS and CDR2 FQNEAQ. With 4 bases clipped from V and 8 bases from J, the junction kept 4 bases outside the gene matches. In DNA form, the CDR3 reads TGTGCCAGCAGCTCCTTGGGACTAGCGGGAGGGGAGCTGTTTTTT. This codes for CASSSLGLAGGELFF.

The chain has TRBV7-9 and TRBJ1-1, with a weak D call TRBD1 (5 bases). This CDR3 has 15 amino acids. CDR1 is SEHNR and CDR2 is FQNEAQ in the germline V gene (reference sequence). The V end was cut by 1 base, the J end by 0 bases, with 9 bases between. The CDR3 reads CASSLGQGLNTEAFF. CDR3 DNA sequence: TGTGCCAGCAGCTTAGGGCAGGGCTTGAACACTGAAGCTTTCTTT.

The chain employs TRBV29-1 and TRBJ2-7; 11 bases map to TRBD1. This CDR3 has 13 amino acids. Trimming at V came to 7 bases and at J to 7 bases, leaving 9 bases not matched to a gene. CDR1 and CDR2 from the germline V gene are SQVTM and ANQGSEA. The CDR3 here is CSAGTGGMGEQYF. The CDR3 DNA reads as TGCAGCGCTGGGACAGGGGGAATGGGGGAGCAGTACTTC.

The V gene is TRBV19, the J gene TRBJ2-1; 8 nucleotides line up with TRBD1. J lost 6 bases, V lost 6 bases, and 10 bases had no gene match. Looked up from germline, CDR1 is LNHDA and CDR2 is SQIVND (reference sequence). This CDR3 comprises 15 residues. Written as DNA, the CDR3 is TGTGCCAGTAGACCTGACAGGGGTAGGGTCAATGAGCAGTTCTTC. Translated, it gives CASRPDRGRVNEQFF.

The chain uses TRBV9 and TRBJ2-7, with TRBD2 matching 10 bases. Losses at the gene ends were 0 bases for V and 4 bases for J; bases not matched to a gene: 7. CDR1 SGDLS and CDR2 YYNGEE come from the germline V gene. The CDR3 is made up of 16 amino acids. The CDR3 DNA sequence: TGTGCCAGCAGCGTAGGTTCCCTAGCGGGAGAATACGAGCAGTACTTC. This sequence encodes CASSVGSLAGEYEQYF.

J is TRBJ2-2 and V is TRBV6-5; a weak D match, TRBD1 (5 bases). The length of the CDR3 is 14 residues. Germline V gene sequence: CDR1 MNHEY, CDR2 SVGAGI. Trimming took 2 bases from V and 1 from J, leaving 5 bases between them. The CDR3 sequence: CASSYDRNTGELFF. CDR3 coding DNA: TGTGCCAGCAGTTACGACAGGAACACCGGGGAGCTGTTTTTT.